The clone carrying this TCR beta chain is a singleton in its sample. The trim removed 5 bases at V and 8 bases at J, leaving 11 bases unmatched. Germline assignment: CDR1 SGHTA and CDR2 FQGNSA. This CDR3 spans 15 amino acids. This entry is derived from a study of CD8 T cells in Susac syndrome. An amount of RNA that ranged from roughly 0.5 to 1 ug was reverse transcribed with random hexamers. TCRdb redid the calling of the immunoSEQ multiplex PCR reads with MiXCR, one entry per CDR3 protein. The sample contains 110,000 or so distinct CDR3 sequences, roughly 92% of which appear only once. CD8+ and CD4+ T cells from blood underwent TCR beta sequencing. Negative isolation was applied to CD8+ and CD4+ T cells, and FACS enrichment was applied to TEMRA cells.

The chain employs TRBV7-2 and TRBJ2-1; 8 bases line up with TRBD1. Sequencing was done on a sample of CD8+ T cells from PBMCs. This sequence originates from a human donor in good health. The CDR3 DNA reads as TGTGCCAGCAGCCCCCCGGACAGGGTCCCACATGAGCAGTTCTTC. It encodes CASSPPDRVPHEQFF.